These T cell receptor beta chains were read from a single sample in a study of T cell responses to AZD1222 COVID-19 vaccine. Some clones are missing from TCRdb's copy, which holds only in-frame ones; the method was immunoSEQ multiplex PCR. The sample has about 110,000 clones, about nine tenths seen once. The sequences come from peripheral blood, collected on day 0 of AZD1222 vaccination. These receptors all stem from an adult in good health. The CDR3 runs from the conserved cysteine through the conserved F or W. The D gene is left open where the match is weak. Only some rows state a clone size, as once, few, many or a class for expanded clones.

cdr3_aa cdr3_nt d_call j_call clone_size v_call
CASSPQVGDYNEQFF TGTGCCAGCAGCCCTCAGGTGGGGGACTACAATGAGCAGTTCTTC NA TRBJ2-1 once TRBV7-6
CASSRNSGLASTGELFF TGTGCCAGCAGCAGGAATTCGGGACTAGCTAGCACCGGGGAGCTGTTTTTT TRBD2 TRBJ2-2 NA TRBV9
CATRDNFSGNTIYF TGTGCCACCCGGGACAATTTCTCTGGAAACACCATATATTTT NA TRBJ1-3 NA TRBV28
CASSSRGLSGNTIYF TGTGCCAGCAGTTCCAGGGGGCTTTCTGGAAACACCATATATTTT TRBD1 TRBJ1-3 NA TRBV27
CASSTRTGIQPQHF TGTGCCAGCAGCACCCGGACAGGGATTCAGCCCCAGCATTTT TRBD1 TRBJ1-5 NA TRBV9
CASSQGGGGRSGYTF TGTGCCAGCAGCCAAGGGGGCGGGGGACGCAGTGGCTACACCTTC NA TRBJ1-2 NA TRBV3-1/TRBV3-2
CASSADRGDEKLFF TGTGCCAGCAGCGCAGACAGGGGTGATGAAAAACTGTTTTTT TRBD1 TRBJ1-4 NA TRBV7-2
CASSTREGYDNEQFF TGTGCCAGCAGTACCCGGGAGGGCTACGATAATGAGCAGTTCTTC TRBD2 TRBJ2-1 NA TRBV28
CASSQEGRSYNEQFF TGTGCCAGCAGCCAAGAAGGACGGAGTTACAATGAGCAGTTCTTC NA TRBJ2-1 NA TRBV3-1/TRBV3-2
CASSQEGQLYSYEQYF TGCGCCAGCAGCCAAGAAGGACAGCTCTACTCCTACGAGCAGTACTTC NA TRBJ2-7 NA TRBV4-1
CAWSVPGTALQETQYF TGTGCCTGGAGTGTACCCGGGACAGCCCTTCAAGAGACCCAGTACTTC TRBD1 TRBJ2-5 NA TRBV30
CASSINRDTEAFF TGTGCCAGTAGTATTAACAGGGACACTGAAGCTTTCTTT NA TRBJ1-1 NA TRBV19
CSVEDDGKGTEAFF TGCAGCGTTGAAGACGACGGGAAGGGCACTGAAGCTTTCTTT NA TRBJ1-1 NA TRBV29-1
CAISTGETTQYF TGTGCCATCAGTACGGGGGAGACGACCCAGTACTTC NA TRBJ2-5 few TRBV10-3
CAWSWSGAINYNEQFF TGTGCCTGGAGTTGGAGCGGGGCTATCAACTACAATGAGCAGTTCTTC TRBD2 TRBJ2-1 NA TRBV30
CASSTSSTDTQYF TGTGCCAGCAGCACTAGTAGCACAGATACGCAGTATTTT NA TRBJ2-3 NA TRBV11-3
CASSQDQTSGGKVF TGCGCCAGCAGCCAAGATCAGACTAGCGGGGGGAAGGTCTTC TRBD2 TRBJ2-1 few TRBV4-3
CASSTTGTANEQFF TGTGCCAGCAGCACCACGGGGACCGCCAATGAGCAGTTCTTC NA TRBJ2-1 NA TRBV6-5
CASSAGDANEQFF TGTGCCAGCAGCGCCGGGGACGCAAATGAGCAGTTCTTC NA TRBJ2-1 NA TRBV9
CASSEGSAKNIQYF TGCGCCAGCAGCGAAGGGTCGGCCAAAAACATTCAGTACTTC NA TRBJ2-4 NA TRBV10-1